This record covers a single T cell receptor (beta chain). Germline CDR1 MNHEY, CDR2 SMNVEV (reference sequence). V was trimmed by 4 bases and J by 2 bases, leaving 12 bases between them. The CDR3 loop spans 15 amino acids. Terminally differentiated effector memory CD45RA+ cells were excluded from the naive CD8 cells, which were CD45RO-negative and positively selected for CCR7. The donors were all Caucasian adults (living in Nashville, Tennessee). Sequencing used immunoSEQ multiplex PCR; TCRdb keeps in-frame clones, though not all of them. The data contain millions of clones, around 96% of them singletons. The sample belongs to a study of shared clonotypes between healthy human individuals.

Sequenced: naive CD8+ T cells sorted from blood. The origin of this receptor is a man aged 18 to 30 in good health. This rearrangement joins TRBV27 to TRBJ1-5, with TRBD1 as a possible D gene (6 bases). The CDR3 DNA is TGTGCCAGCAGTTCTGGAGCAGGGGGCAATCAGCCCCAGCATTTT. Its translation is CASSSGAGGNQPQHF.